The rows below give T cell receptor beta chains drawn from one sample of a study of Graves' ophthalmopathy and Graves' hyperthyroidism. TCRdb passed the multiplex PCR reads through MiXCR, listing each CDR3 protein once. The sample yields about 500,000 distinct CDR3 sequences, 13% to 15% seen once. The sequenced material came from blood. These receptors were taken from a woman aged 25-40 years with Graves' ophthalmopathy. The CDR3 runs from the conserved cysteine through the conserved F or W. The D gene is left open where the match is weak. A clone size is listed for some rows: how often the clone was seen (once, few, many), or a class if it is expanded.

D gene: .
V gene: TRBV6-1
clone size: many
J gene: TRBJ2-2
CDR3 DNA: TGTGCCAGCAGTGATCTATCGGGGGTGACCACCGGGGAGCTGTTTTTT
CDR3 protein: CASSDLSGVTTGELFF

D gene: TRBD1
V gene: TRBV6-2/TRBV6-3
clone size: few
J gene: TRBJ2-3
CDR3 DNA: TGTGCCAGCAGCTCCGAAAGCCGTGCGACAGGGTTCGGAGATACGCAGTATTTT
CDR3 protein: CASSSESRATGFGDTQYF

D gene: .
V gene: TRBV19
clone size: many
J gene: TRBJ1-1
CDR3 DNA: TGTGCCAGTAGACAGCTCGGGGTTGGGGACACTGAAGCTTTCTTT
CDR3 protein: CASRQLGVGDTEAFF

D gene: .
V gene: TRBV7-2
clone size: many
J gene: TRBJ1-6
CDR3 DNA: TGTGCCAGCAGCTTAAGACTGCCGAGCTCCTATAATTCACCCCTCCACTTT
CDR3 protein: CASSLRLPSSYNSPLHF

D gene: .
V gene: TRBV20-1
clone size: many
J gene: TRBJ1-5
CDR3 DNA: TGCAGTGCTGTAGGGGTTGCATCTGGTGAGCCCCAGCATTTT
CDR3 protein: CSAVGVASGEPQHF

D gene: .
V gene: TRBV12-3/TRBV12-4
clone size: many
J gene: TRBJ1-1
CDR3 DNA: TGTGCCAGCAGTTTAGGTCCACACACTGAAGCTTTCTTT
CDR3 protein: CASSLGPHTEAFF

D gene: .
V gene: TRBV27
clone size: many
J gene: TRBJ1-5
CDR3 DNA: TGTGCCAGCAGTTCCCAGGAGGGTCAGCCCCAGCATTTT
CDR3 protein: CASSSQEGQPQHF

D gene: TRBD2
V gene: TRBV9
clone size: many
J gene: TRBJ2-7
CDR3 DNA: TGTGCCAGCAGCCCCATGGGAGGGAAACCCTACGAGCAGTACTTC
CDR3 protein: CASSPMGGKPYEQYF

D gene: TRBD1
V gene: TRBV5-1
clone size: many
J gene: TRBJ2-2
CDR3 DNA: TGCGCCAGCAGCCGGGACAGTGGCACCGGGGAGCTGTTTTTT
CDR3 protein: CASSRDSGTGELFF

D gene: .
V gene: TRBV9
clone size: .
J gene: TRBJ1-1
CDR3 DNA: TGTGCCAGCAGCCGTTTAAGCGGGCGCGGGGCTGAAGCTTTCTTT
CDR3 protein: CASSRLSGRGAEAFF

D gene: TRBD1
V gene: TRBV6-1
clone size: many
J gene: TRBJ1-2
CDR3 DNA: TGTGCCAGCAGTGAAACAGGGGGGGAGTCGGATGGCTACACCTTC
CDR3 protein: CASSETGGESDGYTF

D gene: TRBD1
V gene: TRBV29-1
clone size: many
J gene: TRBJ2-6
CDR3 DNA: TGCAGCGTTACCGGACAGGTGTCCCCTTCTGGGGCCAACGTCCTGACTTTC
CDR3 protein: CSVTGQVSPSGANVLTF

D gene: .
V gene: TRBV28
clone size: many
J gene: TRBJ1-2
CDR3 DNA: TGTGCCAGCAGGGGGGACTATGGCTACACCTTC
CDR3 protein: CASRGDYGYTF

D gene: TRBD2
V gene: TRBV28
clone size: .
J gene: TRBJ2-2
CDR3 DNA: TGTGCCAGCCTGGGGACGGGGGGGCAGAACACCGGGGAGCTGTTTTTT
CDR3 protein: CASLGTGGQNTGELFF

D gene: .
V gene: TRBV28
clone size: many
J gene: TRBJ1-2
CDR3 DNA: TGTGCCAGCAGTCCGGGGGCAGCCCTCTACTATGGCTACACCTTC
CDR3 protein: CASSPGAALYYGYTF

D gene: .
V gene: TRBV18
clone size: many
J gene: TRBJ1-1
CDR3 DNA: TGTGCCAGCTCATCGATCCAGGGGAGAGGTGAAGCTTTCTTT
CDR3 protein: CASSSIQGRGEAFF

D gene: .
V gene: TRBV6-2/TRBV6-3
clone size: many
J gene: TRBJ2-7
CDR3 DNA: TGTGCCAGCAGACGGGACGGGACTTCCTACGAGCAGTACTTC
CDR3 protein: CASRRDGTSYEQYF

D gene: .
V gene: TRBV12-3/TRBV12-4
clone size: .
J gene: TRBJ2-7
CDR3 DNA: TGTTCCAGCAGTTCCCCGGGGTCCTACGAGCAGTACTTC
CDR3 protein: CSSSSPGSYEQYF

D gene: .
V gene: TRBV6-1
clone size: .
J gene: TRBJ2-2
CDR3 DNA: TGTGCCAGCAGGGCGGGACGGACGAACACCGGGGAGCTGTTTTTT
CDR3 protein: CASRAGRTNTGELFF